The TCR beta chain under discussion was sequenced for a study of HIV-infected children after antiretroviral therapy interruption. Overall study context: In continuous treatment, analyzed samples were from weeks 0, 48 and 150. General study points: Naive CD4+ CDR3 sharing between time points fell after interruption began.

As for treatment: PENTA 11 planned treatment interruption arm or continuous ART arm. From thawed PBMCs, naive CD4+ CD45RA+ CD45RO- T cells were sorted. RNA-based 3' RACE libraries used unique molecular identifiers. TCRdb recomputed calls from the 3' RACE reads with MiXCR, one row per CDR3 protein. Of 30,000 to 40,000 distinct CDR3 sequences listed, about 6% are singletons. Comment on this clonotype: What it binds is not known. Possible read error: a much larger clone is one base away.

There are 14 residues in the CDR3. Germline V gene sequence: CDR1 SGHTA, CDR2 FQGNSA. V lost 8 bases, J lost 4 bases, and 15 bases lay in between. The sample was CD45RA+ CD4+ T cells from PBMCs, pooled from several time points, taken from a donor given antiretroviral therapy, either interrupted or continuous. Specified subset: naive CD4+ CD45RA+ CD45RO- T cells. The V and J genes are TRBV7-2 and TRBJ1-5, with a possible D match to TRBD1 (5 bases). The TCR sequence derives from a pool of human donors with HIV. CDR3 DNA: TGTGCCAGCGGCCAGGGACCCCGAAATCAGCCCCAGCATTTT. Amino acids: CASGQGPRNQPQHF.